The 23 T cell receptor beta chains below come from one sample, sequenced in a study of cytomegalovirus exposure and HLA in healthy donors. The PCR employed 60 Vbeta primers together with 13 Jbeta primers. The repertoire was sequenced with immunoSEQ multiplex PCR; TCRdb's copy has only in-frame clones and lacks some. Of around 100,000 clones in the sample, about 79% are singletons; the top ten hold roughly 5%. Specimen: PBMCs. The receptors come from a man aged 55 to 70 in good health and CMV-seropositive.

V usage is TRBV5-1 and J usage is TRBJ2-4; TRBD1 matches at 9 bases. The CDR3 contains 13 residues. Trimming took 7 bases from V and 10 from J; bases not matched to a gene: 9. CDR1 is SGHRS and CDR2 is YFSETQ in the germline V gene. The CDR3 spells CASGQGTTGIQYF. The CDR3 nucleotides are TGCGCCAGCGGACAGGGGACTACTGGGATTCAGTACTTC.

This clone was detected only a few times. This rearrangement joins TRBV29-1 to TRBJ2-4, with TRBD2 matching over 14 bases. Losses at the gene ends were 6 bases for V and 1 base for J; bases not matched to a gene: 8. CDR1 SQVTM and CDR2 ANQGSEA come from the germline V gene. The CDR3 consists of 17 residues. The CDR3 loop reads CSVSTSGGVEAKNIQYF. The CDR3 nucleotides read TGCAGCGTGTCGACTAGCGGGGGGGTAGAGGCCAAAAACATTCAGTACTTC.

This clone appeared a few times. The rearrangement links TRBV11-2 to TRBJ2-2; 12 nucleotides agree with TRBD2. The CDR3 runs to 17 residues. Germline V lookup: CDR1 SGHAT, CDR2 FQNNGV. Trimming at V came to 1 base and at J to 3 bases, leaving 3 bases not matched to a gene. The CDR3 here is CASSLGLAGAHTGELFF. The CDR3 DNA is TGTGCCAGCAGCTTAGGACTAGCGGGGGCCCACACCGGGGAGCTGTTTTTT.

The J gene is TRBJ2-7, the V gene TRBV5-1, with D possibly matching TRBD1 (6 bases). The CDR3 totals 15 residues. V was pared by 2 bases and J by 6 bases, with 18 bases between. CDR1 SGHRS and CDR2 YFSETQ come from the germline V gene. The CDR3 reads CASSFAQGKWSEQYF. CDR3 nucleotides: TGCGCCAGCAGCTTTGCACAGGGTAAATGGTCCGAGCAGTACTTC.

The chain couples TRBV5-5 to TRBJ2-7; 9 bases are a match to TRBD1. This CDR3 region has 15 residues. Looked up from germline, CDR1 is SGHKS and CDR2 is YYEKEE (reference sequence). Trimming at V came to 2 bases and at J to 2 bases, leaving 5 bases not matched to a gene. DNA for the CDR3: TGTGCCAGCAGCTTTACAGGGGGCCTTGCCTACGAGCAGTACTTC. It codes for CASSFTGGLAYEQYF.

The CDR3 sequence: CAWMRQGGTEAFF. CDR3 DNA sequence: TGTGCCTGGATGCGACAGGGAGGAACTGAAGCTTTCTTT. V and J are TRBV30 and TRBJ1-1; 7 bases are shared with TRBD1. Germline V gene sequence: CDR1 GTSNPN, CDR2 SVGIG (reference sequence). This CDR3 is 13 amino acids long. After removal of 4 bases from V and 5 bases from J, the junction contained 7 bases not matched to a gene.

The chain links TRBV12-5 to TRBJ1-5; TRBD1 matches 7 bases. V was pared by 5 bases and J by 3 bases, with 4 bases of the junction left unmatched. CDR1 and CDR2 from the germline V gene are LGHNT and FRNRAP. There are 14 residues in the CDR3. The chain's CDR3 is CASGPGQYNQPQHF. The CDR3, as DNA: TGTGCTAGTGGTCCGGGACAGTACAATCAGCCCCAGCATTTT.

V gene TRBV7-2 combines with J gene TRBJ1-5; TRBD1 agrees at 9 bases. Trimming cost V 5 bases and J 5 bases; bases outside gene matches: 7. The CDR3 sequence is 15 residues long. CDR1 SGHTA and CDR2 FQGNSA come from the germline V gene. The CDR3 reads CASSAGTGRYQPQHF. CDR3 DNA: TGTGCCAGCAGCGCGGGGACAGGGAGGTATCAGCCCCAGCATTTT.

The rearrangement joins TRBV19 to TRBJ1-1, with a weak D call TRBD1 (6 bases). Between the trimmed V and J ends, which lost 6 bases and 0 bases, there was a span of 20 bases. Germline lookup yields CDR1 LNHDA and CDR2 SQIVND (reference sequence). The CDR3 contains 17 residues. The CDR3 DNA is TGTGCCAGTAGGAGAAAACAGGGTAACGCTCTGAACACTGAAGCTTTCTTT. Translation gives CASRRKQGNALNTEAFF.

CDR3 loop: CASSLFRSSYNSPLHF. The CDR3 bases are TGTGCCAGCAGTTTATTCCGCAGCTCCTATAATTCACCCCTCCACTTT. The rearrangement links TRBV28 to TRBJ1-6; unclear D gene. V lost 1 base and J lost 0, with 7 bases in between. Germline-derived CDR1 and CDR2 are MDHEN and SYDVKM. This CDR3 region has 16 residues.

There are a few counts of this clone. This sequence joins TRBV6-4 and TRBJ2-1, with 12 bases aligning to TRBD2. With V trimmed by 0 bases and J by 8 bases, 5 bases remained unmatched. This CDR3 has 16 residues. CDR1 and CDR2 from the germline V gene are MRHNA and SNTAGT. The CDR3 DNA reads TGTGCCAGCAGTGACTCGTCTAGCGGGGGGGCGGATGAGCAGTTCTTC. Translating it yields CASSDSSSGGADEQFF.

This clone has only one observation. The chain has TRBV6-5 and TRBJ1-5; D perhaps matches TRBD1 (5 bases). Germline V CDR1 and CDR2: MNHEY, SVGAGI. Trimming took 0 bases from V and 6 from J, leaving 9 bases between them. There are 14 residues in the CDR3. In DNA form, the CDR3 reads TGTGCCAGCAGTTACTCGGGCGGGACTCAGCCCCAGCATTTT. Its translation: CASSYSGGTQPQHF.

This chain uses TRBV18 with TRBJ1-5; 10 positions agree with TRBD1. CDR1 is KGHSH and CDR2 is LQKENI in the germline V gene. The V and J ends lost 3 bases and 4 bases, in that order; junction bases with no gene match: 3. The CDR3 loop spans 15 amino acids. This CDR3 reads CASSPPGQGNQPQHF. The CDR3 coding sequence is TGTGCCAGCTCACCCCCGGGACAGGGGAATCAGCCCCAGCATTTT.

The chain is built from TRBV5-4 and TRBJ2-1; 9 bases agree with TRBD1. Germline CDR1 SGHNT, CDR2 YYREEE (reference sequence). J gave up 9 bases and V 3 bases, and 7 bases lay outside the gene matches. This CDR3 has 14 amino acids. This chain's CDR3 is CASSSTGTGIEQFF. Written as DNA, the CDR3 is TGTGCCAGCAGCTCCACCGGGACAGGGATTGAGCAGTTCTTC.

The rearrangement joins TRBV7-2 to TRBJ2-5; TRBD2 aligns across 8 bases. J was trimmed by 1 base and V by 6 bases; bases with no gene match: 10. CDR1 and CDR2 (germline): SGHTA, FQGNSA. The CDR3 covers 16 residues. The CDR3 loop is CASSHKLGLGQETQYF. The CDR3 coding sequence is TGTGCCAGCAGTCATAAGCTGGGACTAGGCCAAGAGACCCAGTACTTC.

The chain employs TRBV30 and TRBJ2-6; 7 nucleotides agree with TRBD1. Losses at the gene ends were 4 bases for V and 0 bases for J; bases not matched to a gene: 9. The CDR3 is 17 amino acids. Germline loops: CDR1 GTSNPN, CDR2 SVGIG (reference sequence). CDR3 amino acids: CAWTLPGQSSGANVLTF. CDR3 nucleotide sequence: TGTGCCTGGACCCTACCGGGACAGAGCTCTGGGGCCAACGTCCTGACTTTC. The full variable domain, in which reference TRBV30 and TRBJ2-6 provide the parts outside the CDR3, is SQTIHQWPATLVQPVGSPLSLECTVEGTSNPNLYWYRQAAGRGLQLLFYSVGIGQISSEVPQNLSASRPQDRQFILSSKKLLLSDSGFYLCAWTLPGQSSGANVLTFGAGSRLTVL.

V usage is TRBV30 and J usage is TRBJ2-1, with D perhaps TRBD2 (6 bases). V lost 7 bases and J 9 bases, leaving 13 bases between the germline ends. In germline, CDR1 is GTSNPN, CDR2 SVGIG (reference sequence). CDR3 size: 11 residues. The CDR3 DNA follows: TGTGCCTCTAGAGTCGGGGGTGAGCAGTTCTTC. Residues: CASRVGGEQFF. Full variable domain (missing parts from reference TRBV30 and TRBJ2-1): SQTIHQWPATLVQPVGSPLSLECTVEGTSNPNLYWYRQAAGRGLQLLFYSVGIGQISSEVPQNLSASRPQDRQFILSSKKLLLSDSGFYLCASRVGGEQFFGPGTRLTVL.

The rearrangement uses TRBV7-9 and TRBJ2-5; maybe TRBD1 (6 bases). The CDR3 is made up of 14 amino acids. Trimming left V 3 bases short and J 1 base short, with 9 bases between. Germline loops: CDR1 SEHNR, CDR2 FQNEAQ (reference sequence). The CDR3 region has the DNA TGTGCCAGCAGCTTCGGACAGACCCAAGAGACCCAGTACTTC. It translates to CASSFGQTQETQYF.

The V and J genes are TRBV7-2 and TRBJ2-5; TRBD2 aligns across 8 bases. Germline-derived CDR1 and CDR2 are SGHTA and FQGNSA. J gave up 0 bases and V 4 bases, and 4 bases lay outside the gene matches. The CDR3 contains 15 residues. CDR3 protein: CASSWTSWYQETQYF. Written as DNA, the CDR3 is TGTGCCAGCAGCTGGACTAGCTGGTACCAAGAGACCCAGTACTTC.

CDR3 region: CASSTGTGKYYEQFF. The CDR3 DNA reads TGTGCCAGCAGCACCGGGACAGGGAAATACTACGAGCAGTTCTTC. This rearrangement joins TRBV5-4 to TRBJ2-7; 9 bases align to TRBD1. The J call may be in error: the DNA end matches TRBJ2-1 better. There are 15 residues in the CDR3. Germline values: CDR1 SGHNT, CDR2 YYREEE (reference sequence).

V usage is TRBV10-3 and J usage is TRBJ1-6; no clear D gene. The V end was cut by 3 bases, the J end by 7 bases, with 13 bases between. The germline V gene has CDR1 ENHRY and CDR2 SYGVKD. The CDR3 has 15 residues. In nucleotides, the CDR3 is TGTGCCATCAGTGATGTTGAGGGTAGAAATTCACCCCTCCACTTT. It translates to CAISDVEGRNSPLHF.

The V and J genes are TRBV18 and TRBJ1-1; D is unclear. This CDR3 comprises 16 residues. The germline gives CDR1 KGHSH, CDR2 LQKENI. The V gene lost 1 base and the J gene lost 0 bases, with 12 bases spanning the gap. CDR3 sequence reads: CASSPLDGAMNTEAFF. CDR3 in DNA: TGTGCCAGCTCACCACTCGACGGAGCTATGAACACTGAAGCTTTCTTT.

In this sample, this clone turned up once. CDR3 protein: CASSPRPPDTGELFF. DNA for the CDR3: TGTGCCAGCTCACCGCGGCCCCCAGACACCGGGGAGCTGTTTTTT. The chain combines TRBV18 with TRBJ2-2; D is uncertain. CDR3 length: 15 amino acids. Between the trimmed V and J ends, which lost 3 bases and 3 bases, there was a span of 11 bases. Germline CDR1 is KGHSH and CDR2 is LQKENI. Full variable domain (missing parts from reference TRBV18 and TRBJ2-2): NAGVMQNPRHLVRRRGQEARLRCSPMKGHSHVYWYRQLPEEGLKFMVYLQKENIIDESGMPKERFSAEFPKEGPSILRIQQVVRGDSAAYFCASSPRPPDTGELFFGEGSRLTVL.